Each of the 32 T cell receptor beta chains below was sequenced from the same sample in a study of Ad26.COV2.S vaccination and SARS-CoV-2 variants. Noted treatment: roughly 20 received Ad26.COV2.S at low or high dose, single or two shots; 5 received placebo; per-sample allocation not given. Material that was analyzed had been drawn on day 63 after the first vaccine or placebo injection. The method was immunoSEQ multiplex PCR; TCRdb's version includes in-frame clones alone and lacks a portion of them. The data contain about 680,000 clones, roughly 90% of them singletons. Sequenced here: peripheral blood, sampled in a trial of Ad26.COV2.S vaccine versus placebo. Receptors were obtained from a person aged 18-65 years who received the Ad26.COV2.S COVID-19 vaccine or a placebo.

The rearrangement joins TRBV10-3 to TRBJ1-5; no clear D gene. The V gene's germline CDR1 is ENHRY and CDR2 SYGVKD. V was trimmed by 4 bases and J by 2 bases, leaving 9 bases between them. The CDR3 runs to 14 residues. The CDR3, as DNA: TGTGCCATCAGTGGGTCTTCGGGCAATCAGCCCCAGCATTTT. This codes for CAISGSSGNQPQHF.

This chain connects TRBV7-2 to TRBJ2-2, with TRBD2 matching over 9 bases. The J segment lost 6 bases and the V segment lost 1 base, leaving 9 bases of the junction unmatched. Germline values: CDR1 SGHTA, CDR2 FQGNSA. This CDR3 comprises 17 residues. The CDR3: CASSLDQRGAPAGELFF. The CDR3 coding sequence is TGTGCCAGCAGCTTAGACCAGCGGGGGGCCCCCGCCGGGGAGCTGTTTTTT.

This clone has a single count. The CDR3 region is CASSTTSGNTDTQYF. The DNA of the CDR3 is TGTGCCAGCTCTACGACTAGCGGCAACACAGATACGCAGTATTTT. The chain recombines TRBV18 with TRBJ2-3; TRBD2 agrees at 9 bases. V was clipped by 6 bases and J by 2 bases; unmatched bases: 6. This CDR3 spans 15 amino acids. Germline V gene lookup returns CDR1 KGHSH and CDR2 LQKENI.

CDR3 in DNA: TGTGCCAGCAGTTCGGCTAGCAGTGAGCAGTTCTTC. It specifies CASSSASSEQFF. The gene calls are TRBV12-3 or TRBV12-4 and TRBJ2-1; a possible D gene is TRBD2 (5 bases). Deletions cut 4 bases from V and 9 bases from J, with 10 bases between. The CDR3 totals 12 residues.

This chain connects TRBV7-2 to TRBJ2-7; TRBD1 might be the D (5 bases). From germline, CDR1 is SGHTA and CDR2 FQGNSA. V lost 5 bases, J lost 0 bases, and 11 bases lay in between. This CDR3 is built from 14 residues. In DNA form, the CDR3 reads TGTGCCAGCAGCGAAGGGGCCCTCTCCTACGAGCAGTACTTC. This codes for CASSEGALSYEQYF.

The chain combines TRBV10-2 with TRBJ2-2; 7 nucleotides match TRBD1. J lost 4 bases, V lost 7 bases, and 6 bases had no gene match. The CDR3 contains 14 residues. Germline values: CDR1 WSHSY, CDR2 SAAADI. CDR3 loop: CASNPGQSTGELFF. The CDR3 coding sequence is TGCGCCAGCAACCCGGGACAGAGCACCGGGGAGCTGTTTTTT.

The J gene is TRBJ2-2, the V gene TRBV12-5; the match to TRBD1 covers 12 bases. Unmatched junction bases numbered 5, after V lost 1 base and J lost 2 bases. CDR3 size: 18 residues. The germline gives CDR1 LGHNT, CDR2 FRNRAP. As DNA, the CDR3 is TGTGCTAGTGGTTTGGCCGGGACAGGGGGCTTTAACACCGGGGAGCTGTTTTTT. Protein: CASGLAGTGGFNTGELFF.

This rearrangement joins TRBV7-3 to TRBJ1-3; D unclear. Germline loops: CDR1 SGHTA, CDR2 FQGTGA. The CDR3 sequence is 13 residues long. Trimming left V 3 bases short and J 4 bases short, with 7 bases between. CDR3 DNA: TGTGCCAGCAGCTTGGTTTCCGGAAACACCATATATTTT. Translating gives CASSLVSGNTIYF.

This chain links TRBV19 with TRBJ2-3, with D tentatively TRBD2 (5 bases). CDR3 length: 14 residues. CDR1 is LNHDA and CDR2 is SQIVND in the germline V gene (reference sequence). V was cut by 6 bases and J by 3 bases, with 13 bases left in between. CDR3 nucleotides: TGTGCCAGTAGCCGTAGCTGGACTACAGATACGCAGTATTTT. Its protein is CASSRSWTTDTQYF. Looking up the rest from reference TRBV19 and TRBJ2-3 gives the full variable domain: DGGITQSPKYLFRKEGQNVTLSCEQNLNHDAMYWYRQDPGQGLRLIYYSQIVNDFQKGDIAEGYSVSREKKESFPLTVTSAQKNPTAFYLCASSRSWTTDTQYFGPGTRLTVL.

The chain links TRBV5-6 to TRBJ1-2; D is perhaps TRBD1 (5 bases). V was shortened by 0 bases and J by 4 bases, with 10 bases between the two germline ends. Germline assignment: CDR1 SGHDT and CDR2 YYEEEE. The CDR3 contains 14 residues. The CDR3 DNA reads TGTGCCAGCAGCTTGGTGGTCGGGGGCTATGGCTACACCTTC. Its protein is CASSLVVGGYGYTF.

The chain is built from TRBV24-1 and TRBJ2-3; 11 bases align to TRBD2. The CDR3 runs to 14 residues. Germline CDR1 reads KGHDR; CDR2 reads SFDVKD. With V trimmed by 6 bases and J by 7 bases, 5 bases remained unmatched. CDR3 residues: CATSSPSGGNTQYF. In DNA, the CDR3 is TGTGCCACCAGTTCGCCTAGCGGGGGGAATACGCAGTATTTT.

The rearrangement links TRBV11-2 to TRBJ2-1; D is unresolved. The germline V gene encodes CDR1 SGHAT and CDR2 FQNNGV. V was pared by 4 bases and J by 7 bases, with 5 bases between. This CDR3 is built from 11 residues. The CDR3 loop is CASSSWNEQFF. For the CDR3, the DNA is TGTGCCAGCAGCTCGTGGAATGAGCAGTTCTTC.

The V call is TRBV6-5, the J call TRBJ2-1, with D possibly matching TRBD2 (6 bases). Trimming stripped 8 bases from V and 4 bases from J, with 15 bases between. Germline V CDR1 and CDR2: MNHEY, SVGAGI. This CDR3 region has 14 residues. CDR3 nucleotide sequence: TGTGCCAGCCTTCCGGGGCGGGAATACAATGAGCAGTTCTTC. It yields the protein CASLPGREYNEQFF.

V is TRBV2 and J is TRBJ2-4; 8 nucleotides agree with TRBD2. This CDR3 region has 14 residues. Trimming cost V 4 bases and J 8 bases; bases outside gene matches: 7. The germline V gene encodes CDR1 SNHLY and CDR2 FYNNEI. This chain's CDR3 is CASSGRGGRDIQYF. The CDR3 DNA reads TGTGCCAGCAGTGGCCGGGGGGGTAGGGACATTCAGTACTTC.

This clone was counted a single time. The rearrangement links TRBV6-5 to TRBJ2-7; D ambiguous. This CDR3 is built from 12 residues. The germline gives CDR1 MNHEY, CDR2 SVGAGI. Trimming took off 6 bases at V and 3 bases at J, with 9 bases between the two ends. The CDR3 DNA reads TGTGCCAGCAGCGTGGTCGACTACGAGCAGTACTTC. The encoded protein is CASSVVDYEQYF.

CDR3 bases: TGTGCCAGCAGTTACCGGGACATCTCTGGAAACACCATATATTTT. The encoded protein is CASSYRDISGNTIYF. The chain couples TRBV6-5 to TRBJ1-3; D may be TRBD1 (6 bases). Germline V gene data show CDR1 as MNHEY and CDR2 as SVGAGI. The CDR3 covers 15 residues. Trimming pared 2 bases from V and 0 bases from J, leaving 8 bases between.

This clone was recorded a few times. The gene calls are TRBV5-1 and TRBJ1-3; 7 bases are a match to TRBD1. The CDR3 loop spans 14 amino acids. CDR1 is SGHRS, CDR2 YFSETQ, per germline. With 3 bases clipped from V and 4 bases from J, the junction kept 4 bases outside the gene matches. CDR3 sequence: CASSSGTAGNTIYF. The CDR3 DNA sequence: TGCGCCAGCAGCTCGGGGACAGCCGGAAACACCATATATTTT.

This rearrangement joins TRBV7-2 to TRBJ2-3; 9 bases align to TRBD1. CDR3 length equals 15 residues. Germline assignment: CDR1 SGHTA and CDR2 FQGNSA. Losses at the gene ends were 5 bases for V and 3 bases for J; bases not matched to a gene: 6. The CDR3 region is CASSPMGQGTDTQYF. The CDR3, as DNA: TGTGCCAGCAGCCCGATGGGACAGGGAACAGATACGCAGTATTTT.

CDR3 residues: CASSPGQGLNTGELFF. For the CDR3, the DNA is TGCGCCAGCAGCCCGGGACAGGGACTGAACACCGGGGAGCTGTTTTTT. This chain links TRBV5-1 with TRBJ2-2; 9 nucleotides agree with TRBD1. Germline loops: CDR1 SGHRS, CDR2 YFSETQ. Trimming took 4 bases from V and 1 from J; bases not matched to a gene: 5. CDR3 length: 16 residues.

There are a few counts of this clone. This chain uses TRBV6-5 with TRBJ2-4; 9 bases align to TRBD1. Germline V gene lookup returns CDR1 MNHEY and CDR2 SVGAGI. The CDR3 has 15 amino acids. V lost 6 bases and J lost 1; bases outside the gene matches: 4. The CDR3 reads CASSRDRDAKNIQYF. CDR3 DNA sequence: TGTGCCAGCAGCCGGGACAGGGACGCCAAAAACATTCAGTACTTC.

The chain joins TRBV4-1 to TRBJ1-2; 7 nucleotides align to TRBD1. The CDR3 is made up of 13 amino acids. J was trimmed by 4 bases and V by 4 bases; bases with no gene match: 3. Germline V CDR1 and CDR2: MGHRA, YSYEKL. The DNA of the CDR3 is TGCGCCAGCAGCCGACAGGGCTTCTATGGCTACACCTTC. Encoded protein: CASSRQGFYGYTF.

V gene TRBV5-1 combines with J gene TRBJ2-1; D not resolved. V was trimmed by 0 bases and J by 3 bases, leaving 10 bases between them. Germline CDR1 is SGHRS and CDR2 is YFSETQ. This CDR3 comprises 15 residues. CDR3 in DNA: TGCGCCAGCAGCTTGGAAGGTAACCACTACAATGAGCAGTTCTTC. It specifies CASSLEGNHYNEQFF. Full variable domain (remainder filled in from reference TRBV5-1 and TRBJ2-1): KAGVTQTPRYLIKTRGQQVTLSCSPISGHRSVSWYQQTPGQGLQFLFEYFSETQRNKGNFPGRFSGRQFSNSRSEMNVSTLELGDSALYLCASSLEGNHYNEQFFGPGTRLTVL.

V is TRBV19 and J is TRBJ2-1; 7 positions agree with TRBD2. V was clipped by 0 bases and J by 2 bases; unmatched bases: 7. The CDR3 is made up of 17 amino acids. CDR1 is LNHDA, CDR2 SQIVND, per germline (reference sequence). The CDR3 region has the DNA TGTGCCAGTAGTATAGATCTCGGGGGGTGGACCTACAATGAGCAGTTCTTC. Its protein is CASSIDLGGWTYNEQFF. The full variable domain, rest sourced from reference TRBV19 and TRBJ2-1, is DGGITQSPKYLFRKEGQNVTLSCEQNLNHDAMYWYRQDPGQGLRLIYYSQIVNDFQKGDIAEGYSVSREKKESFPLTVTSAQKNPTAFYLCASSIDLGGWTYNEQFFGPGTRLTVL.

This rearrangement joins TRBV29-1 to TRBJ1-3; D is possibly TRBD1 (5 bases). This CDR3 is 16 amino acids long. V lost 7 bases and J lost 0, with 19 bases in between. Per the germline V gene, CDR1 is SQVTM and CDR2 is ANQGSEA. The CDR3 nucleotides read TGCAGCGCCTCAAACGGGGGTCGACGCTCTGGAAACACCATATATTTT. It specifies CSASNGGRRSGNTIYF. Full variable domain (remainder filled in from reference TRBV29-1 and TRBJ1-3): SAVISQKPSRDICQRGTSLTIQCQVDSQVTMMFWYRQQPGQSLTLIATANQGSEATYESGFVIDKFPISRPNLTFSTLTVSNMSPEDSSIYLCSASNGGRRSGNTIYFGEGSWLTVV.

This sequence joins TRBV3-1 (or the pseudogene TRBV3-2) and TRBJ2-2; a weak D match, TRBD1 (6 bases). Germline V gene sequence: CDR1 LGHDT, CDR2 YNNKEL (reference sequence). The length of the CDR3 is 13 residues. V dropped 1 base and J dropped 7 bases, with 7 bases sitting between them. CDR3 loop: CASSQGGGGELFF. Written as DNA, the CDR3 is TGTGCCAGCAGCCAAGGAGGGGGCGGGGAGCTGTTTTTT.

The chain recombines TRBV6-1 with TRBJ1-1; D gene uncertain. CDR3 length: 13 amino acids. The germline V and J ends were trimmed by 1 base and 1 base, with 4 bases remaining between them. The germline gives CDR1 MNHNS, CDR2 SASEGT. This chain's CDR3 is CASSEDKNTEAFF. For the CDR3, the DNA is TGTGCCAGCAGTGAAGATAAGAACACTGAAGCTTTCTTT.

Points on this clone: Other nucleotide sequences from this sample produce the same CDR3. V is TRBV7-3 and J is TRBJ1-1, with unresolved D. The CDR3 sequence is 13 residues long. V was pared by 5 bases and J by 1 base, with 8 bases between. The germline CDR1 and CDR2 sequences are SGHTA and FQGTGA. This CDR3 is CASSRTENTEAFF. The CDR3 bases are TGTGCCAGCAGCAGGACCGAGAACACTGAAGCTTTCTTT. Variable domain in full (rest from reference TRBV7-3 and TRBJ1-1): GAGVSQTPSNKVTEKGKYVELRCDPISGHTALYWYRQSLGQGPEFLIYFQGTGAADDSGLPNDRFFAVRPEGSVSTLKIQRTERGDSAVYLCASSRTENTEAFFGQGTRLTVV.

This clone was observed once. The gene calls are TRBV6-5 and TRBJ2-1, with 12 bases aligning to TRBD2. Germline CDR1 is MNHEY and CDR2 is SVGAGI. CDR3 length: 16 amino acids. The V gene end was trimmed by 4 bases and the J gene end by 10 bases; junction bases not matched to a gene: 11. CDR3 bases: TGTGCCAGCAGTTCCCTGACTAGCGGGAGCGATAAGGAGCAGTTCTTC. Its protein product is CASSSLTSGSDKEQFF.

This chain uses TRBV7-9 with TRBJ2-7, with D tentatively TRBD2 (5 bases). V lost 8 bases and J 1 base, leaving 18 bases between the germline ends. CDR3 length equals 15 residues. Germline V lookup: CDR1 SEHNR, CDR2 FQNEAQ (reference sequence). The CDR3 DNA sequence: TGTGCCAGCTCCCTCGGCGGGCGGTTGTCCTACGAGCAGTACTTC. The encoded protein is CASSLGGRLSYEQYF.

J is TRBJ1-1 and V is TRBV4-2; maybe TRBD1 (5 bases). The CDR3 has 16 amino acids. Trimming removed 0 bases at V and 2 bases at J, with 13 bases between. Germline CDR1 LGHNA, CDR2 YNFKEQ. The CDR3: CASSQDLGADNTEAFF. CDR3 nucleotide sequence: TGTGCCAGCAGCCAAGATCTCGGGGCAGACAACACTGAAGCTTTCTTT.

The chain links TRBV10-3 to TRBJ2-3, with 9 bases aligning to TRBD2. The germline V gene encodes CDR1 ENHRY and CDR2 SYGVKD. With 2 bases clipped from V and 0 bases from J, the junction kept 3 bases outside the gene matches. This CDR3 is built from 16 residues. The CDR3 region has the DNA TGTGCCATCAGTGAGATGAGCGGGAGGAGCACAGATACGCAGTATTTT. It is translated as CAISEMSGRSTDTQYF.

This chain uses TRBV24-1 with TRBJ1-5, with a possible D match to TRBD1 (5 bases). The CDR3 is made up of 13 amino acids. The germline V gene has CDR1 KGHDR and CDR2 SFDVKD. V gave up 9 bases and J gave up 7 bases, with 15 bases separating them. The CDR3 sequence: CATSSGPGQPQHF. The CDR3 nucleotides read TGTGCCACCTCCTCAGGGCCGGGGCAGCCCCAGCATTTT.